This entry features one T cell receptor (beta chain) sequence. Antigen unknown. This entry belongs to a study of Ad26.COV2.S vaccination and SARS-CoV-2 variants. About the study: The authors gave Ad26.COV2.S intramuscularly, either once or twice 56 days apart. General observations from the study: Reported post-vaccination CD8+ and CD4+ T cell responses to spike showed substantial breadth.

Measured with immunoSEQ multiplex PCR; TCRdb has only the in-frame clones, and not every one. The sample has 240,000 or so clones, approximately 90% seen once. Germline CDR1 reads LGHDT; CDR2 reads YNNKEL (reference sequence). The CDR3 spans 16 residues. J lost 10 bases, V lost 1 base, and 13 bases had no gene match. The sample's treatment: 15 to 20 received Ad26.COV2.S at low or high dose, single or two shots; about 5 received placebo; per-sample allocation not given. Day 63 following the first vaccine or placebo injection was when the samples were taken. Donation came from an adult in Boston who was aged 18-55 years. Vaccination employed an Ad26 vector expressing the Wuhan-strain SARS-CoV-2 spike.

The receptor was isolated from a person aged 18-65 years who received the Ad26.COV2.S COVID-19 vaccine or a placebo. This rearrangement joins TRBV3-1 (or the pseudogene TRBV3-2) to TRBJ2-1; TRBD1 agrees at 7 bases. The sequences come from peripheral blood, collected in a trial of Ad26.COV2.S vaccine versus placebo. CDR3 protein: CASSQGNRGPQWEQFF. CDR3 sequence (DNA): TGTGCCAGCAGCCAAGGGAACAGGGGTCCGCAATGGGAGCAGTTCTTC.